These 5 T cell receptor beta chains originate from one sample sequenced in a study of blood T cell repertoires in COVID-19. Produced via immunoSEQ multiplex PCR; TCRdb's table is partial and in-frame only. Of under 250,000 clones in the sample, approximately 87% were seen once. Sequencing input: peripheral blood. All receptors come from a woman in her seventies with active or convalescent COVID-19.

This sequence joins TRBV2 and TRBJ2-1, with 10 bases aligning to TRBD1. CDR1 SNHLY and CDR2 FYNNEI come from the germline V gene. This CDR3 has 15 amino acids. V was pared by 6 bases and J by 4 bases, with 6 bases of the junction left unmatched. The DNA of the CDR3 is TGTGCCAGCAGGGATCCGGGACAGGGGTACAATGAGCAGTTCTTC. It encodes CASRDPGQGYNEQFF.

The chain recombines TRBV28 with TRBJ1-5, with unresolved D. Per the germline V gene, CDR1 is MDHEN and CDR2 is SYDVKM. The germline V and J ends were trimmed by 2 bases and 3 bases, with 2 bases remaining between them. The CDR3 sequence is 12 residues long. The CDR3 region is CASSLLNQPQHF. CDR3 in DNA: TGTGCCAGCAGTTTACTCAATCAGCCCCAGCATTTT.

The chain employs TRBV28 and TRBJ2-1, with 11 bases aligning to TRBD2. The length of the CDR3 is 17 residues. Germline V CDR1 and CDR2: MDHEN, SYDVKM. Unmatched junction bases numbered 16, after V lost 8 bases and J lost 7 bases. The chain's CDR3 is CASCISGVAGGPNEQFF. In DNA form, the CDR3 reads TGTGCCAGCTGTATTAGCGGGGTAGCGGGAGGGCCTAATGAGCAGTTCTTC.

The V gene is TRBV12-3 or TRBV12-4, the J gene TRBJ1-1; D gene uncertain. V shed 5 bases and J shed 4 bases, with 11 bases lying between them. The CDR3 is made up of 13 amino acids. The CDR3 DNA reads as TGTGCCAGCAGTAGCCATGAGGGCACTGAAGCTTTCTTT. Protein: CASSSHEGTEAFF.

This clone was seen only once. The rearrangement links TRBV29-1 to TRBJ1-2; D remains unclear. Deletions cut 6 bases from V and 6 bases from J, with 20 bases between. The CDR3 spans 14 residues. Germline V gene sequence: CDR1 SQVTM, CDR2 ANQGSEA. The CDR3 DNA reads as TGCAGCGTGTCCGCCGGGGTTTACATCGATGGCTACACCTTC. Its protein is CSVSAGVYIDGYTF.